These 26 T cell receptor beta chains came from one sample sequenced in a study of CD8 T cells in Susac syndrome (dated 2019 in TCRdb). The protocol used for the library was the immunoSEQ multiplex PCR assay. RNA was extracted using the RNeasy kit, and about 0.45 to 1 microgram was reverse transcribed with random hexamers. The public reads were run again by TCRdb, first through fastp at Q25 and then through MiXCR, and only productive beta chains were kept. One record per CDR3 amino acid sequence lists the most common genes and DNA. For this sample the table gives about 130,000 distinct CDR3 sequences, of which just under 95% were detected only once. The ten largest clones add up to less than 0.25% of the sample. The sequencing sample was made of CD8+ T cells from PBMCs. The receptors originated from a human donor with Susac syndrome.

This sequence joins TRBV15 and TRBJ1-1, with a tentative D call TRBD1 (5 bases). Germline lookup yields CDR1 LNHNV and CDR2 YYDKDF (reference sequence). The V gene lost 5 bases and the J gene lost 3 bases, with 19 bases spanning the gap. This CDR3 is 16 amino acids long. The CDR3 region has the DNA TGTGCCACCAGCCTCCCCGAGGGGTTTGAGGACACTGAAGCTTTCTTT. Encoded protein: CATSLPEGFEDTEAFF.

J is TRBJ2-2 and V is TRBV5-1; D is ambiguous. This CDR3 spans 14 amino acids. Germline assignment: CDR1 SGHRS and CDR2 YFSETQ. Trimming pared 1 base from V and 6 bases from J, leaving 10 bases between. The CDR3 is CASSLSSPPGELFF. As DNA, the CDR3 is TGCGCCAGCAGCTTGTCCAGCCCCCCCGGGGAGCTGTTTTTT.

The genes are TRBV4-3 and TRBJ2-1, with 9 bases aligning to TRBD2. Looked up from germline, CDR1 is LGHNA and CDR2 is YSLEER. This CDR3 is built from 15 residues. Trimming took 3 bases from V and 8 from J; bases not matched to a gene: 8. Here the CDR3 reads CASSHPSGRIDEQFF. The CDR3 coding sequence is TGCGCCAGCAGCCATCCCAGCGGGAGGATCGATGAGCAGTTCTTC.

The rearrangement joins TRBV30 to TRBJ1-1, with 10 positions matching TRBD1. Losses at the gene ends were 2 bases for V and 5 bases for J; bases not matched to a gene: 5. The CDR3 is made up of 14 amino acids. Germline values: CDR1 GTSNPN, CDR2 SVGIG (reference sequence). CDR3: CAWSPGQGMTEAFF. CDR3 sequence (DNA): TGTGCCTGGAGTCCGGGACAGGGGATGACTGAAGCTTTCTTT.

The V call is TRBV28, the J call TRBJ1-5; 9 bases are a match to TRBD1. V lost 10 bases and J lost 9; bases outside the gene matches: 19. Germline V gives CDR1 MDHEN, CDR2 SYDVKM. This CDR3 is 16 amino acids long. Here the CDR3 DNA reads TGTGCCACGTCGCCGGGACAGGGCCTGGCGGAGGTGCCCCAGCATTTT. Residues: CATSPGQGLAEVPQHF.

This clonotype was counted once. The chain joins TRBV20-1 to TRBJ2-5, with a tentative D call TRBD2 (5 bases). The CDR3 has 14 amino acids. Germline V CDR1 and CDR2: DFQATT, SNEGSKA (reference sequence). The CDR3 region is CSGRVGSPQETQYF. The CDR3 DNA follows: TGCAGCGGGCGGGTCGGATCCCCCCAAGAGACCCAGTACTTC.

V and J are TRBV15 and TRBJ2-2; D is possibly TRBD2 (6 bases). V lost 3 bases, J lost 8 bases, and 22 bases lay in between. The CDR3 loop spans 17 amino acids. CDR1 and CDR2 from the germline V gene are LNHNV and YYDKDF (reference sequence). In DNA, the CDR3 is TGTGCCACCAGCAGGCGCCCGGGGGTCTTCAATTTGGGGGAGCTGTTTTTT. This codes for CATSRRPGVFNLGELFF.

The genes are TRBV12-3 or TRBV12-4 and TRBJ2-7; 14 positions match TRBD2. The CDR3 sequence is 15 residues long. V dropped 3 bases and J dropped 6; count of bases not matched to a gene: 4. The CDR3 is CASSFGTSGSSEQYF. In nucleotides, the CDR3 is TGTGCCAGCAGTTTCGGGACTAGCGGGAGTTCCGAGCAGTACTTC.

The rearrangement joins TRBV9 to TRBJ2-2; 12 positions match TRBD2. Trimming took 3 bases from V and 9 from J; bases not matched to a gene: 3. CDR3 length: 14 amino acids. Germline assignment: CDR1 SGDLS and CDR2 YYNGEE. The DNA for the CDR3 is TGTGCCAGCAGCGAGACTAGCGGGGGTCGGGAGCTGTTTTTT. Its protein is CASSETSGGRELFF.

This clonotype was picked up one time. This chain connects TRBV20-1 to TRBJ2-5; 9 bases line up with TRBD2. The CDR3 consists of 16 residues. CDR1 and CDR2 from the germline V gene are DFQATT and SNEGSKA (reference sequence). Trimming at V came to 0 bases and at J to 5 bases, leaving 10 bases not matched to a gene. The DNA of the CDR3 is TGCAGTGCTAGAGATCCTCCTAGCGGGGCGGGGGAGACCCAGTACTTC. It codes for CSARDPPSGAGETQYF.

The chain employs TRBV19 and TRBJ2-7; D possibly corresponds to TRBD2 (5 bases). The CDR3 consists of 15 residues. Germline loops: CDR1 LNHDA, CDR2 SQIVND (reference sequence). The V gene lost 5 bases and the J gene lost 5 bases, with 19 bases spanning the gap. DNA for the CDR3: TGTGCCAGTAGTCCCCTGGCCGGGAATCGCGACGAGCAGTACTTC. The encoded protein is CASSPLAGNRDEQYF.

This clonotype was counted once. The V and J genes are TRBV19 and TRBJ2-7; D call uncertain. The CDR3 covers 15 residues. Germline lookup yields CDR1 LNHDA and CDR2 SQIVND (reference sequence). V dropped 1 base and J dropped 3 bases, with 13 bases sitting between them. The CDR3 loop reads CASSIVAGPDYEQYF. As DNA, the CDR3 is TGTGCCAGTAGTATAGTAGCAGGACCTGACTACGAGCAGTACTTC. The variable domain in full, with the rest retrieved from reference TRBV19 and TRBJ2-7, is DGGITQSPKYLFRKEGQNVTLSCEQNLNHDAMYWYRQDPGQGLRLIYYSQIVNDFQKGDIAEGYSVSREKKESFPLTVTSAQKNPTAFYLCASSIVAGPDYEQYFGPGTRLTVT.

V usage is TRBV14 and J usage is TRBJ1-1; D call uncertain. Germline V CDR1 and CDR2: SGHDN, FVKESK. The CDR3 is made up of 13 amino acids. The germline V and J ends were trimmed by 4 bases and 6 bases, with 12 bases remaining between them. The DNA for the CDR3 is TGTGCCAGCAGCCCTCTGTCCGGGCCTGAAGCTTTCTTT. It is translated as CASSPLSGPEAFF.

J is TRBJ2-7 and V is TRBV30; D remains ambiguous. Germline assignment: CDR1 GTSNPN and CDR2 SVGIG (reference sequence). This CDR3 contains 11 residues. The germline V and J ends were trimmed by 4 bases and 5 bases, with 9 bases remaining between them. The CDR3 here is CAWTVSNEQYF. CDR3 nucleotide sequence: TGTGCCTGGACCGTATCGAACGAGCAGTACTTC.

The chain joins TRBV5-5 to TRBJ2-3; D remains unclear. Germline-derived CDR1 and CDR2 are SGHKS and YYEKEE (reference sequence). The CDR3 contains 15 residues. V was shortened by 0 bases and J by 2 bases, with 10 bases between the two germline ends. CDR3 protein: CASSLGAEPTDTQYF. The CDR3 nucleotides are TGTGCCAGCAGCTTGGGAGCAGAACCCACAGATACGCAGTATTTT.

This CDR3 is CASSEGPNYNEQFF. Written as DNA, the CDR3 is TGTGCCAGCAGCGAGGGACCAAATTACAATGAGCAGTTCTTC. This chain joins TRBV5-6 and TRBJ2-1; D is tentatively TRBD1 or TRBD2 (5 bases each). This CDR3 comprises 14 residues. The germline V and J ends were trimmed by 4 bases and 4 bases, with 12 bases remaining between them. Germline CDR1 SGHDT, CDR2 YYEEEE.

The chain couples TRBV20-1 to TRBJ1-2; 12 positions match TRBD1. CDR3 size: 14 residues. The germline V gene encodes CDR1 DFQATT and CDR2 SNEGSKA (reference sequence). DNA of the CDR3: TGCAGCGCCACCCCGGGACAGGGGGCGAATGGCTACACCTTC. Its protein is CSATPGQGANGYTF.

This chain joins TRBV7-9 and TRBJ2-3, with D hard to call. Looked up from germline, CDR1 is SEHNR and CDR2 is FQNEAQ (reference sequence). This CDR3 comprises 14 residues. V lost 3 bases and J 1 base, leaving 8 bases between the germline ends. CDR3 coding DNA: TGTGCCAGCAGCTTCCGACACGGCACAGATACGCAGTATTTT. Its translation: CASSFRHGTDTQYF.

This rearrangement joins TRBV27 to TRBJ1-2, with D perhaps matching TRBD1 (6 bases). Germline V CDR1 and CDR2: MNHEY, SMNVEV (reference sequence). V dropped 3 bases and J dropped 2 bases, with 16 bases sitting between them. The CDR3 has 16 amino acids. CDR3 in DNA: TGTGCCAGCAGTTTTTCCGCAGGGGAGAAAAACTATGGCTACACCTTC. This codes for CASSFSAGEKNYGYTF.

The chain carries TRBV12-5 and TRBJ1-2, with D possibly TRBD1 on 5 matching bases. The CDR3 is 13 amino acids. Germline assignment: CDR1 LGHNT and CDR2 FRNRAP. Trimming took off 4 bases at V and 4 bases at J, with 10 bases between the two ends. The CDR3 loop is CASGWEQVYGYTF. The CDR3 nucleotides are TGTGCTAGTGGTTGGGAACAGGTCTATGGCTACACCTTC.

The chain has TRBV6-5 and TRBJ2-5; D might be TRBD2 (5 bases). The V gene's germline CDR1 is MNHEY and CDR2 SVGAGI. The CDR3 contains 13 residues. The germline V and J ends were trimmed by 6 bases and 4 bases, with 12 bases remaining between them. The CDR3: CASSPGEPETQYF. CDR3 DNA: TGTGCCAGCAGCCCCGGGGAACCAGAGACCCAGTACTTC.

This chain connects TRBV9 to TRBJ2-2, with a tentative D call TRBD2 (6 bases). From germline, CDR1 is SGDLS and CDR2 YYNGEE. The CDR3 covers 16 residues. The V end lost 0 bases, the J end lost 5 bases, and 14 bases lay between the germline ends. DNA for the CDR3: TGTGCCAGCAGCGTAGACGGGAGCGGTGGTACCGGGGAGCTGTTTTTT. Protein: CASSVDGSGGTGELFF.

The genes are TRBV7-9 and TRBJ2-2; tentatively, D is TRBD2 (6 bases). V was shortened by 5 bases and J by 2 bases, with 21 bases between the two germline ends. Per germline, CDR1 SEHNR and CDR2 FQNEAQ (reference sequence). The CDR3 spans 18 residues. The CDR3 nucleotides read TGTGCCAGCAGCCTTCCGGCAACCGGGACTGATAACACCGGGGAGCTGTTTTTT. Its protein is CASSLPATGTDNTGELFF.

This chain joins TRBV20-1 and TRBJ2-7; 10 nucleotides align to TRBD2. CDR3 length: 14 residues. The germline V gene has CDR1 DFQATT and CDR2 SNEGSKA (reference sequence). V lost 0 bases to trimming and J lost 7 bases; unmatched junction nucleotides: 6. CDR3 DNA sequence: TGCAGTGCTAGAGACCCTAGCGGGAGTTATGAGCAGTACTTC. Its protein product is CSARDPSGSYEQYF.

This clonotype showed up just a few times. The rearrangement links TRBV4-2 to TRBJ2-5, with 7 nucleotides matching TRBD2. The CDR3 consists of 13 residues. V trimming: 8 bases; J trimming: 5 bases; junction bases outside the gene matches: 8. The germline gives CDR1 LGHNA, CDR2 YNFKEQ. The CDR3 DNA sequence: TGTGCCAGCCGGGGAGGGGTCGGGGAGACCCAGTACTTC. It specifies CASRGGVGETQYF.

This sequence joins TRBV29-1 and TRBJ2-1; 9 bases agree with TRBD2. Germline V lookup: CDR1 SQVTM, CDR2 ANQGSEA. The CDR3 has 16 amino acids. Trimming removed 6 bases from V and 7 bases from J; junction bases left unmatched: 16. The DNA of the CDR3 is TGCAGCGTCCCCGTGGCGCGGGGGGGCGGGGGGAATGAGCAGTTCTTC. Encoded protein: CSVPVARGGGGNEQFF.